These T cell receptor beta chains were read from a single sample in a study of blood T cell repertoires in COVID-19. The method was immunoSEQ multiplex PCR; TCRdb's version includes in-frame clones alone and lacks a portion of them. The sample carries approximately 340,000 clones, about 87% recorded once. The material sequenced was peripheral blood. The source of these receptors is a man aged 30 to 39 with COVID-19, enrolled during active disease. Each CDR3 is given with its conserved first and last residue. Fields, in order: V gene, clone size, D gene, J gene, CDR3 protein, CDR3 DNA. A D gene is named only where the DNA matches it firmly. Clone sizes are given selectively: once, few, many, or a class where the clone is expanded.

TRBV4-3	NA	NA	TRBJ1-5	CASSQSTGYNQPQHF	TGCGCCAGCAGCCAATCCACAGGTTACAATCAGCCCCAGCATTTT
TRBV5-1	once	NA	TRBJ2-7	CASSLDRPAYEQYF	TGCGCCAGCAGCCTGGACAGACCAGCCTACGAGCAGTACTTC
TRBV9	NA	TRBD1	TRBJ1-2	CASSARGGQGLDGYTF	TGTGCCAGCAGCGCCCGGGGGGGACAGGGCCTAGATGGCTACACCTTC
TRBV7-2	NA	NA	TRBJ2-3	CASSLGPPGVDTQYF	TGTGCCAGCAGCTTAGGGCCGCCGGGAGTAGATACGCAGTATTTT
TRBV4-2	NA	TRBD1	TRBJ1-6	CASSQDVRGVFNSPLHF	TGTGCCAGCAGCCAAGATGTCAGGGGGGTCTTCAATTCACCCCTCCACTTT
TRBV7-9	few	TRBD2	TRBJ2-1	CASSLTAGGEQFF	TGTGCCAGCAGCCTCACAGCGGGGGGTGAGCAGTTCTTC
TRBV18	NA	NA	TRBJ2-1	CASSGVDEQFF	TGTGCCAGCTCCGGGGTCGATGAGCAGTTCTTC
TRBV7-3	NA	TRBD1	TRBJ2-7	CASSGSGTGNPQQYF	TGTGCCAGCAGCGGTTCCGGGACAGGGAATCCTCAGCAGTACTTC
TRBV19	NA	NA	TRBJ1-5	CASSIEQGQVLGWPQHF	TGTGCCAGTAGTATAGAACAGGGACAAGTTCTTGGATGGCCCCAGCATTTT
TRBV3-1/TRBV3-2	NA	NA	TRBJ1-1	CASSQGEMNTEAFF	TGTGCCAGCAGCCAAGGGGAGATGAACACTGAAGCTTTCTTT
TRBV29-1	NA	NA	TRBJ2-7	CSVGLFEGSYEQYF	TGCAGCGTTGGTCTTTTTGAGGGCTCCTACGAGCAGTACTTC
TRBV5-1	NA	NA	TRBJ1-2	CASSVDSNYGYTF	TGCGCCAGCAGCGTCGACAGTAACTATGGCTACACCTTC
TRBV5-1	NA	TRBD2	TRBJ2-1	CASSLSGGASYNEQFF	TGCGCCAGCAGCTTAAGCGGGGGGGCCTCCTACAATGAGCAGTTCTTC
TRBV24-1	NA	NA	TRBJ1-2	CATSGWAHGYGYTF	TGTGCCACCAGTGGTTGGGCCCATGGCTATGGCTACACCTTC
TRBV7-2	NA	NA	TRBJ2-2	CASSPPGVDGELFF	TGTGCCAGCAGCCCCCCGGGAGTGGACGGGGAGCTGTTTTTT
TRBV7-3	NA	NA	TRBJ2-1	CASSLVASVDQFF	TGTGCCAGCAGCTTAGTAGCTAGCGTGGACCAGTTCTTC
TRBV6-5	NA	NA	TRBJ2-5	CASSLRHGVQETQYF	TGTGCCAGCAGTTTAAGACACGGGGTCCAAGAGACCCAGTACTTC
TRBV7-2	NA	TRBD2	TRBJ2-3	CASSLKLAGTDTQYF	TGTGCCAGCAGCTTAAAACTAGCGGGCACAGATACGCAGTATTTT
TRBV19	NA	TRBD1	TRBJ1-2	CASSIGSRIRDSPNSNYGYTF	TGTGCCAGTAGTATAGGCTCTAGGATCCGGGACAGCCCAAACTCTAACTATGGCTACACCTTC
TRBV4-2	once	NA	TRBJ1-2	CASSQDLGHGYTF	TGTGCCAGCAGCCAAGATTTGGGGCATGGCTACACCTTC
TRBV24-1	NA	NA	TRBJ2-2	CATSDSSREGELFF	TGTGCCACCAGTGATTCTTCCAGGGAAGGGGAGCTGTTTTTT
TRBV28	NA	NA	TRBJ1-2	CASSLSRVRGYTF	TGTGCCAGCAGTTTATCCAGGGTGCGAGGCTACACCTTC
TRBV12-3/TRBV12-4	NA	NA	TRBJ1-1	CASSLVGLEAFF	TGTGCCAGCAGTTTAGTGGGCCTTGAAGCTTTCTTT
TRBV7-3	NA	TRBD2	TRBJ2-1	CASSRNTLAGGNEQFF	TGTGCCAGCAGCCGAAATACACTAGCGGGAGGCAATGAGCAGTTCTTC
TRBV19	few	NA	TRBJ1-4	CASSIPRSRATNEKLFF	TGTGCCAGTAGTATACCAAGGAGTCGAGCAACTAATGAAAAACTGTTTTTT
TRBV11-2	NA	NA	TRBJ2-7	CASSLDRYHYEQYF	TGTGCCAGCAGCTTAGACAGGTACCACTACGAGCAGTACTTC
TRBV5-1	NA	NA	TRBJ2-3	CASSSFSSTDTQYF	TGCGCCAGCAGCTCCTTCTCTAGCACAGATACGCAGTATTTT
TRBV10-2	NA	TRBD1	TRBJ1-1	CASVWTGLNTEAFF	TGCGCCAGCGTTTGGACAGGATTGAACACTGAAGCTTTCTTT
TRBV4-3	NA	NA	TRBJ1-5	CASSQDWGRAEQPQHF	TGCGCCAGCAGCCAAGATTGGGGCCGCGCAGAGCAGCCCCAGCATTTT
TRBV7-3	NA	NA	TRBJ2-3	CASSHGGTSTDTQYF	TGTGCCAGCAGCCACGGGGGAACTAGCACAGATACGCAGTATTTT
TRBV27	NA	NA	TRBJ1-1	CASSSFPFTEAFF	TGTGCCAGCAGTTCGTTCCCTTTCACTGAAGCTTTCTTT
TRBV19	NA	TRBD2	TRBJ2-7	CASSIPGLATYEQYF	TGTGCCAGTAGTATTCCGGGACTAGCGACCTACGAGCAGTACTTC
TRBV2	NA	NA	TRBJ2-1	CASSEQGYNEQFF	TGTGCCAGCAGTGAGCAGGGATACAATGAGCAGTTCTTC
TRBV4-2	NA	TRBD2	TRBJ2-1	CASSQDSGRVGEQFF	TGTGCCAGCAGCCAAGACAGCGGGAGGGTCGGTGAGCAGTTCTTC
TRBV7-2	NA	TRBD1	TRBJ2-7	CASSLGQGTYEQYF	TGTGCCAGCAGCCTGGGACAGGGGACCTACGAGCAGTACTTC
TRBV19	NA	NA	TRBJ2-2	CASSLQGGELFF	TGTGCCAGTAGTTTACAGGGCGGGGAGCTGTTTTTT
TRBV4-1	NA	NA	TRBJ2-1	CASSQVTGSYNEQFF	TGCGCCAGCAGCCAAGTGACGGGCTCCTACAATGAGCAGTTCTTC
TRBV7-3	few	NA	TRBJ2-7	CASSLTGGEQYF	TGTGCCAGCAGCTTAACGGGGGGCGAGCAGTACTTC
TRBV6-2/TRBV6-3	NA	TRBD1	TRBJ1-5	CASSSYGTDNQPQHF	TGTGCCAGCAGTTCATACGGGACAGACAATCAGCCCCAGCATTTT
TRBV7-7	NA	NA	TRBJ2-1	CASSSTESSYNEQFF	TGTGCCAGCAGCTCGACAGAAAGCTCCTACAATGAGCAGTTCTTC
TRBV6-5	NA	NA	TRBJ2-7	CASSYARIPYEQYF	TGTGCCAGCAGTTACGCCAGGATTCCCTACGAGCAGTACTTC
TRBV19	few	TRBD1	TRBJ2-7	CASSITGGSPYEQYF	TGTGCCAGTAGTATTACAGGGGGCTCGCCCTACGAGCAGTACTTC
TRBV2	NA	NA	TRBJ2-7	CASSEQVNYEQYF	TGTGCCAGCAGTGAGCAGGTAAACTACGAGCAGTACTTC
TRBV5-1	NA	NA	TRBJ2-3	CASSLRTGSDTQYF	TGCGCCAGCAGCTTAAGGACGGGATCCGATACGCAGTATTTT
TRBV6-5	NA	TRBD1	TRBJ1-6	CASRETGNNSPLHF	TGTGCCAGCAGGGAGACAGGGAATAATTCACCCCTCCACTTT
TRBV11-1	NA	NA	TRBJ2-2	CASSWWRGRNTGELFF	TGTGCCAGCAGCTGGTGGAGGGGCAGAAACACCGGGGAGCTGTTTTTT
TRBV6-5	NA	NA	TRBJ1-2	CASSHREGDYGYTF	TGTGCCAGCAGTCACAGGGAGGGTGACTATGGCTACACCTTC
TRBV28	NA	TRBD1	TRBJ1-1	CASSVPGQTFMNTEAFF	TGTGCCAGCAGTGTCCCGGGACAGACCTTCATGAACACTGAAGCTTTCTTT
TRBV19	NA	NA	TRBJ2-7	CASSPPGGGPMEQYF	TGTGCCAGTAGTCCCCCCGGAGGTGGCCCCATGGAGCAGTACTTC
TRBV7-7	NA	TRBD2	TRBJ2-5	CASSRRGGQETQYF	TGTGCCAGCAGCCGACGGGGGGGCCAAGAGACCCAGTACTTC
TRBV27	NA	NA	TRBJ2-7	CASSWRESYEQYF	TGTGCCAGCAGTTGGCGGGAATCCTACGAGCAGTACTTC
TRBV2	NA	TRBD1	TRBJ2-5	CASRGQGGTETQYF	TGTGCCAGCAGGGGACAGGGAGGTACGGAGACCCAGTACTTC
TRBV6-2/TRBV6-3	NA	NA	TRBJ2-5	CASSKGTVAETQYF	TGTGCCAGCAGTAAGGGGACTGTTGCGGAGACCCAGTACTTC
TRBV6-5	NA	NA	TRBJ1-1	CASSYTPQGLNTEAFF	TGTGCCAGCAGTTATACCCCGCAGGGGTTGAACACTGAAGCTTTCTTT
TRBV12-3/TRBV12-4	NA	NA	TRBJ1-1	CASRPGRLAEAFF	TGTGCCAGCAGGCCTGGGAGGTTGGCTGAAGCTTTCTTT
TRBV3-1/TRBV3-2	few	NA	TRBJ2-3	CASSQDPESTQYF	TGTGCCAGCAGCCAAGATCCGGAGAGTACGCAGTATTTT
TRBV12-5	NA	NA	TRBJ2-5	CASGSFLTAIYSEETQYF	TGTGCTAGTGGTTCGTTTCTGACAGCCATCTATTCTGAAGAGACCCAGTACTTC
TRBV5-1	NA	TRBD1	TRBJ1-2	CASSLASGGLDGYTF	TGCGCCAGCAGCTTGGCGTCAGGGGGGCTCGATGGCTACACCTTC
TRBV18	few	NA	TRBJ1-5	CASSPSPQNNQPQHF	TGTGCCAGCTCACCCAGTCCACAGAACAATCAGCCCCAGCATTTT